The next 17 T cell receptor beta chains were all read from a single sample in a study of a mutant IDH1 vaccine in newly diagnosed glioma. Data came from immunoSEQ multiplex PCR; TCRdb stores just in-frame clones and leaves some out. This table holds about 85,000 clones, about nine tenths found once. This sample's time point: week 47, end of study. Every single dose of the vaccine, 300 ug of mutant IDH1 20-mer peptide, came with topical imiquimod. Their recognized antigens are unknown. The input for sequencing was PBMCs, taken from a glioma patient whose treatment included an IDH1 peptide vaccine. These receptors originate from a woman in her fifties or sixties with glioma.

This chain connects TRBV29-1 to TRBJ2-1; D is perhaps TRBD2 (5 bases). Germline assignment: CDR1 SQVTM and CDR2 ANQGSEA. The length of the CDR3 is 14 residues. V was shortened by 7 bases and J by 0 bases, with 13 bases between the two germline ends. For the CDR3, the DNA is TGCAGCGCGGTAGCGCCGAGCTCCTACAATGAGCAGTTCTTC. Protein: CSAVAPSSYNEQFF.

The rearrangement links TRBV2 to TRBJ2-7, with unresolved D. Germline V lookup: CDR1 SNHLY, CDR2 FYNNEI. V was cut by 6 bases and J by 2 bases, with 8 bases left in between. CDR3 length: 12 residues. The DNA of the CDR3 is TGTGCCAGCAGCAGCGAGACCTACGAGCAGTACTTC. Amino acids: CASSSETYEQYF. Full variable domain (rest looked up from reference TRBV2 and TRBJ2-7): EPEVTQTPSHQVTQMGQEVILRCVPISNHLYFYWYRQILGQKVEFLVSFYNNEISEKSEIFDDQFSVERPDGSNFTLKIRSTKLEDSAMYFCASSSETYEQYFGPGTRLTVT.

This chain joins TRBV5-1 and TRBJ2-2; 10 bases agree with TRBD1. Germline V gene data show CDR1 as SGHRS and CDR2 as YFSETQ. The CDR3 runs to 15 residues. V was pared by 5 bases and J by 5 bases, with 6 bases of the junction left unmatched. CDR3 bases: TGCGCCAGCAGACGAGAGGGACAGGGGACCGGGGAGCTGTTTTTT. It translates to CASRREGQGTGELFF. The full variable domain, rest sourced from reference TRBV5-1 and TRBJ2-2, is KAGVTQTPRYLIKTRGQQVTLSCSPISGHRSVSWYQQTPGQGLQFLFEYFSETQRNKGNFPGRFSGRQFSNSRSEMNVSTLELGDSALYLCASRREGQGTGELFFGEGSRLTVL.

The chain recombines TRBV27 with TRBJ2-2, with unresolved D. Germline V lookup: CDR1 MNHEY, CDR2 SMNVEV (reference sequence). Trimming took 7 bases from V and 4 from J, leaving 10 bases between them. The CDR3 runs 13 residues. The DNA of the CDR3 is TGTGCCAGCACCCACCGGAGCACCGGGGAGCTGTTTTTT. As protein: CASTHRSTGELFF.

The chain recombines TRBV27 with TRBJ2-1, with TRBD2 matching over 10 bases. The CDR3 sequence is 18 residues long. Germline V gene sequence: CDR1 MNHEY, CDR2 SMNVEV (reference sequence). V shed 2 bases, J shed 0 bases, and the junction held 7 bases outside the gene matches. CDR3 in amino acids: CASSLAGASGSSYNEQFF. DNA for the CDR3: TGTGCCAGCAGTTTAGCAGGGGCTAGCGGGAGCTCCTACAATGAGCAGTTCTTC.

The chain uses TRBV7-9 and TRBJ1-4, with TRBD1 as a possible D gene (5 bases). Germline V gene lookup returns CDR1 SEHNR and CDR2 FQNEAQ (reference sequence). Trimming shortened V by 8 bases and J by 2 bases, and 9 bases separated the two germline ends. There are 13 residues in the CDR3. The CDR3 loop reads CASVGDTNEKLFF. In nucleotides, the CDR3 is TGTGCCAGCGTAGGGGATACTAATGAAAAACTGTTTTTT.

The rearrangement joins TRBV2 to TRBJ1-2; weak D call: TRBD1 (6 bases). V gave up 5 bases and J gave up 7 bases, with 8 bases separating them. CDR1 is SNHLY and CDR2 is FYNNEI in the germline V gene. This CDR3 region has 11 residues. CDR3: CASSQGGGYTF. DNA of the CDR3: TGTGCCAGCAGTCAAGGGGGTGGCTACACCTTC.

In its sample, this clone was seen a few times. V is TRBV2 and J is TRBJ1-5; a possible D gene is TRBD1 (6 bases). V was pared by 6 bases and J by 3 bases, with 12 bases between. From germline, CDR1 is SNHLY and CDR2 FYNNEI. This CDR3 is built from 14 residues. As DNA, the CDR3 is TGTGCCAGCAGCCCAGGACAGAACAATCAGCCCCAGCATTTT. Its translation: CASSPGQNNQPQHF. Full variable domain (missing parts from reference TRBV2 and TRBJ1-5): EPEVTQTPSHQVTQMGQEVILRCVPISNHLYFYWYRQILGQKVEFLVSFYNNEISEKSEIFDDQFSVERPDGSNFTLKIRSTKLEDSAMYFCASSPGQNNQPQHFGDGTRLSIL.

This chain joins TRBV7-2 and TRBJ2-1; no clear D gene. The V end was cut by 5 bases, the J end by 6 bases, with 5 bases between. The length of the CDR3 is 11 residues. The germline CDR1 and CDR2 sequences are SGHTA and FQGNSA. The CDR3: CASSLSNEQFF. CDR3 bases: TGTGCCAGCAGCCTCAGCAATGAGCAGTTCTTC.

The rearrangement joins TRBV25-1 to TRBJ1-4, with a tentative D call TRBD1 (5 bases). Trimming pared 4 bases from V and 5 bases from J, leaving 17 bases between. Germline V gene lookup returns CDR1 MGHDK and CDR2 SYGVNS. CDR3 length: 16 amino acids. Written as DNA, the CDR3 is TGTGCCAGCAGTGCCCTGGCGGGGGGTCCCAATGAAAAACTGTTTTTT. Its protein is CASSALAGGPNEKLFF.

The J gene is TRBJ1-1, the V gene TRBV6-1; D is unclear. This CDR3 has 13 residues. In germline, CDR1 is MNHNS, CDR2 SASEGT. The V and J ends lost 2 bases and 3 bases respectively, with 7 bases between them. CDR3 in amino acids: CASSERRHTEAFF. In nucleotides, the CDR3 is TGTGCCAGCAGTGAACGGCGTCACACTGAAGCTTTCTTT.

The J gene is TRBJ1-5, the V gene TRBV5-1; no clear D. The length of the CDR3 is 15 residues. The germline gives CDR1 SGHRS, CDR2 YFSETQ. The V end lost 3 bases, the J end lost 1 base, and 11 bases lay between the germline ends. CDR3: CASSSDGRSNQPQHF. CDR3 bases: TGCGCCAGCAGCTCTGACGGGAGAAGCAATCAGCCCCAGCATTTT.

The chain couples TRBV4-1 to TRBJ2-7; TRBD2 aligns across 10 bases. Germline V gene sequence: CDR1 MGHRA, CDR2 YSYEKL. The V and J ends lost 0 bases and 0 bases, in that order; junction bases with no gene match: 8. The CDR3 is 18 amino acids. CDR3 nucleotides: TGCGCCAGCAGCCAAGATCCCGGACTAGCGGTAAGCTCCTACGAGCAGTACTTC. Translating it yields CASSQDPGLAVSSYEQYF.

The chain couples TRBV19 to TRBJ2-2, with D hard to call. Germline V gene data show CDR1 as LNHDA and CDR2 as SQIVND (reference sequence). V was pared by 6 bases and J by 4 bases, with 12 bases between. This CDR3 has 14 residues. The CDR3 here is CASSIYTSTGELFF. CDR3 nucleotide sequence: TGTGCCAGTAGCATTTACACCTCCACCGGGGAGCTGTTTTTT.

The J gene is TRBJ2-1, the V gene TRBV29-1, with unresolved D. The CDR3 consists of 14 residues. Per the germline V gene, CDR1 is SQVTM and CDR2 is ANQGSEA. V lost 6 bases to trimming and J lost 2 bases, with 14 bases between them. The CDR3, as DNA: TGCAGCGTCCCTCTAAAGGCGGCCTACAATGAGCAGTTCTTC. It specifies CSVPLKAAYNEQFF.

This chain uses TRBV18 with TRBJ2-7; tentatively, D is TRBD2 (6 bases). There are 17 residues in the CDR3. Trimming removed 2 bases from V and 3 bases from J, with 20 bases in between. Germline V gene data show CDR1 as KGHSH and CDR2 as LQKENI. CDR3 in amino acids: CASSPLALGGPYYEQYF. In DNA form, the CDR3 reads TGTGCCAGCTCACCATTGGCACTCGGGGGACCCTACTACGAGCAGTACTTC. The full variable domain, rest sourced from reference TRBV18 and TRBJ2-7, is NAGVMQNPRHLVRRRGQEARLRCSPMKGHSHVYWYRQLPEEGLKFMVYLQKENIIDESGMPKERFSAEFPKEGPSILRIQQVVRGDSAAYFCASSPLALGGPYYEQYFGPGTRLTVT.

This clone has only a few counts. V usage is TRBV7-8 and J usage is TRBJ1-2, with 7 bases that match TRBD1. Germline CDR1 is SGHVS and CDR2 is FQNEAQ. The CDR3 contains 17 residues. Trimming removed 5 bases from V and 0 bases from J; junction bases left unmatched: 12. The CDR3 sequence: CASSPYRGQAPNYGYTF. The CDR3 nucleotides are TGTGCCAGCAGCCCCTACAGGGGCCAGGCACCTAACTATGGCTACACCTTC. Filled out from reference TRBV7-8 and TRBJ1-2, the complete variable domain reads GAGVSQSPRYKVAKRGQDVALRCDPISGHVSLFWYQQALGQGPEFLTYFQNEAQLDKSGLPSDRFFAERPEGSVSTLKIQRTQQEDSAVYLCASSPYRGQAPNYGYTFGSGTRLTVV.